This T cell receptor (beta chain) was documented in a study of T-cell reconstitution after alpha-beta-depleted transplantation in children. Library preparation (for TCRbeta) was performed with unique molecular identifiers. TCRdb reanalysed the PCR reads using MiXCR and keeps one entry per CDR3 protein. The repertoire holds 530,000 or so distinct CDR3 sequences, roughly 30% seen once, with just over 35% in the top ten. This clonotype was detected only a few times. Its specificity is unknown. Germline-derived CDR1 and CDR2 are SGHTA and FQGTGA. V lost 5 bases and J lost 9, with 17 bases in between. The CDR3 consists of 14 residues. Overall study results and limits: T-cell numbers and diversity, one year after transplant, stemmed largely from T cells that were newly produced. It was reported that alpha-beta T cells came from several hundred expanded graft clones (about two months after transplant).

The clonotype originates from a boy under three years old with Wiskott-Aldrich syndrome, due to receive a stem cell transplant. This specimen consisted of PBMCs, obtained before TCRalphabeta/CD19-depleted stem cell transplant. The gene calls are TRBV7-3 and TRBJ2-4; tentatively, D is TRBD2 (7 bases). This chain's CDR3 is CASSQVGGLGIQYF. In DNA form, the CDR3 reads TGTGCCAGCAGCCAAGTGGGGGGGCTGGGCATTCAGTACTTC.